The subject of this entry is one T cell receptor beta chain. This record belongs to a study of cytomegalovirus exposure and HLA in healthy donors. The PCR contained 60 Vbeta and 13 Jbeta primers. Measured with immunoSEQ multiplex PCR; TCRdb has only the in-frame clones, and not every one. The repertoire consists of over 150,000 clones, with less than 85% occurring once and the leading ten covering 4.8%. The CDR3 is made up of 16 amino acids. Deletions cut 0 bases from V and 0 bases from J, with 9 bases between. Germline CDR1 LGHNA, CDR2 YNFKEQ. V usage is TRBV4-2 and J usage is TRBJ2-1; no definite D call. The origin of this receptor is a man younger than 35 in good health and CMV-seronegative. Sequencing was carried out using PBMCs. This CDR3 is CASSQDRSDSYNEQFF. CDR3 bases: TGTGCCAGCAGCCAAGATAGGAGCGACTCCTACAATGAGCAGTTCTTC.